Following are 11 T cell receptor beta chains from one sample sequenced in a study of T cell responses to AZD1222 COVID-19 vaccine. Generated by immunoSEQ multiplex PCR, the TCRdb table keeps only in-frame clones and is missing some. This table holds fewer than 150,000 clones, 85% to 90% found once. Specimen: peripheral blood, collected 28 days after the second AZD1222 dose. These TCRs come from an adult who received the AZD1222 COVID-19 vaccine.

This clone was seen a few times. V is TRBV4-3 and J is TRBJ1-2; tentatively, D is TRBD1 (5 bases). There are 14 residues in the CDR3. From germline, CDR1 is LGHNA and CDR2 YSLEER. Between the trimmed V and J ends, which lost 4 bases and 7 bases, there was a span of 16 bases. CDR3 amino acids: CASSPTKGFGGYTF. The CDR3 coding sequence is TGCGCCAGCAGCCCGACTAAGGGGTTTGGTGGCTACACCTTC.

As DNA, the CDR3 is TGTGCCAGCAGTGACCCCTTTAGGGCGACAGGGCGGTACGAGCAGTACTTC. Translation gives CASSDPFRATGRYEQYF. This sequence joins TRBV6-1 and TRBJ2-7; 7 nucleotides match TRBD1. The ends lost 3 bases at V and 4 bases at J; junction bases unmatched: 15. The CDR3 runs 17 residues. Germline CDR1 MNHNS, CDR2 SASEGT.

This clone was counted only a few times. The CDR3 DNA reads TGTGCCAGTACCACAGGGGGGGGCCTGGGAGGCTACACCTTC. Its protein product is CASTTGGGLGGYTF. The gene calls are TRBV19 and TRBJ1-2; 8 bases align to TRBD1. Germline V lookup: CDR1 LNHDA, CDR2 SQIVND (reference sequence). V trimming: 7 bases; J trimming: 8 bases; junction bases outside the gene matches: 12. The CDR3 sequence is 14 residues long.

The V and J genes are TRBV5-1 and TRBJ1-1, with 9 bases that match TRBD1. This CDR3 is built from 16 residues. V shed 4 bases, J shed 0 bases, and the junction held 7 bases outside the gene matches. Germline V gene lookup returns CDR1 SGHRS and CDR2 YFSETQ. The CDR3 nucleotides are TGCGCCAGCAGCACCGGGACAGGGACTATGAACACTGAAGCTTTCTTT. Amino acids: CASSTGTGTMNTEAFF.

The genes are TRBV5-4 and TRBJ1-6; weak D call: TRBD1 (5 bases). The CDR3 has 16 amino acids. Trimming took 4 bases from V and 7 from J, leaving 18 bases between them. CDR1 and CDR2 from the germline V gene are SGHNT and YYREEE (reference sequence). The CDR3 region is CASSHSAGRGNSPLHF. The CDR3 DNA follows: TGTGCCAGCAGCCACTCGGCGGGAAGGGGCAATTCACCCCTCCACTTT.

This rearrangement joins TRBV21-1 to TRBJ1-1; the DNA was not used to check the table's D call, TRBD1. TRBV21-1 represents a pseudogene. This CDR3 comprises 15 residues. As DNA, the CDR3 is TGTGCCAGCCCCGGGACAGGGGAGTTATACACTGAAGCTTTCTTT. It is translated as CASPGTGELYTEAFF.

The CDR3, as DNA: TGTGCCAGCAGCTTGGCCCTCGGGGGCAGGGAGACCCAGTACTTC. This codes for CASSLALGGRETQYF. This chain connects TRBV5-6 to TRBJ2-5, with D perhaps given as TRBD1 or TRBD2 (6 bases each). Between the trimmed V and J ends, which lost 0 bases and 5 bases, there was a span of 14 bases. Looked up from germline, CDR1 is SGHDT and CDR2 is YYEEEE. The CDR3 length is 15 residues.

This clone has just one count. CDR3 sequence: CAVDRGSYEQYF. CDR3 DNA: TGTGCCGTGGACAGGGGCTCCTACGAGCAGTACTTC. This chain uses TRBV10-3 with TRBJ2-7; TRBD1 matches at 9 bases. This CDR3 comprises 12 residues. Germline values: CDR1 ENHRY, CDR2 SYGVKD. With 11 bases clipped from V and 0 bases from J, the junction kept 2 bases outside the gene matches.

This chain connects TRBV7-8 to TRBJ2-5; the D gene is possibly TRBD1 (5 bases). Germline V gene sequence: CDR1 SGHVS, CDR2 FQNEAQ. V lost 7 bases to trimming and J lost 3 bases, with 12 bases between them. This CDR3 region has 13 residues. The DNA of the CDR3 is TGTGCCAGCACCCAGGGCTCGGAAGAGACCCAGTACTTC. This translates into CASTQGSEETQYF.

The chain recombines TRBV2 with TRBJ2-5, with 8 bases fitting TRBD2. With V trimmed by 8 bases and J by 5 bases, 10 bases remained unmatched. CDR1 and CDR2 (germline): SNHLY, FYNNEI. This CDR3 is built from 14 residues. The CDR3 DNA follows: TGTGCCAGCCCCGGGCGGGAGGTGCGGGAGACCCAGTACTTC. This sequence encodes CASPGREVRETQYF.

V and J are TRBV20-1 and TRBJ2-3; D possibly uses TRBD1 or TRBD2 (5 bases each). This CDR3 has 13 amino acids. V was shortened by 3 bases and J by 3 bases, with 10 bases between the two germline ends. Germline V CDR1 and CDR2: DFQATT, SNEGSKA (reference sequence). Here the CDR3 reads CSASRQRTDTQYF. CDR3 coding DNA: TGCAGTGCTAGTCGACAGCGGACAGATACGCAGTATTTT.